This paragraph reports one TCR beta chain. The sample carries other DNA sequences with the same CDR3. The protocol was immunoSEQ multiplex PCR, while the TCRdb copy is restricted to in-frame clones and leaves out a portion. The data hold some 250,000 clones, with approximately 80% observed a single time. The source of the sample is a study of blood T cell repertoires in COVID-19. The germline gives CDR1 KGHSH, CDR2 LQKENI. V dropped 3 bases and J dropped 0 bases, with 3 bases sitting between them. This CDR3 has 12 residues. Sequencing input: peripheral blood. The source of this sequence is a man aged 55 to 70 with acute or convalescent COVID-19. This chain connects TRBV18 to TRBJ2-7; D uncertain. This chain's CDR3 is CASSPRSYEQYF. The CDR3, as DNA: TGTGCCAGCTCACCTCGCTCCTACGAGCAGTACTTC. Using reference TRBV18 and TRBJ2-7 for the parts outside the CDR3, the full variable domain is NAGVMQNPRHLVRRRGQEARLRCSPMKGHSHVYWYRQLPEEGLKFMVYLQKENIIDESGMPKERFSAEFPKEGPSILRIQQVVRGDSAAYFCASSPRSYEQYFGPGTRLTVT.